This is a list of T cell receptor beta chains from one sample in a study of T cell clones after liver transplantation. TCRdb's copy holds only in-frame clones and misses some; the assay was immunoSEQ multiplex PCR. The data hold about 18,000 clones, with approximately 89% observed a single time. This specimen was CD8+ T cells from blood, taken before liver transplant. These receptor sequences come from a human donor who received a liver transplant. Each CDR3 is given without its conserved first and last residue. The D gene is left open where the match is weak.

CDR3: ASSLDRQPQH; J: TRBJ1-5; V: TRBV10-1; D: TRBD1
CDR3: ASSWRVGYTEAF; J: TRBJ1-1; V: TRBV27; D: .
CDR3: ASNSWGNEQF; J: TRBJ2-1; V: TRBV28; D: .
CDR3: ASKENLSNQPQH; J: TRBJ1-5; V: TRBV27; D: .
CDR3: ASSKVGPPRPGQGDNEQF; J: TRBJ2-1; V: TRBV21-1; D: .
CDR3: ASQGGPYQETQY; J: TRBJ2-5; V: TRBV2; D: .
CDR3: ASSLTGMEYEQY; J: TRBJ2-7; V: TRBV7-8; D: .
CDR3: AIHGGGIYGYT; J: TRBJ1-2; V: TRBV6-1; D: .
CDR3: ASSYRPQETQY; J: TRBJ2-5; V: TRBV19; D: .
CDR3: ASSQEVLSGNTIY; J: TRBJ1-3; V: TRBV4-1; D: .
CDR3: ASSRNSPTGPETQY; J: TRBJ2-5; V: TRBV6-6; D: .
CDR3: ASSGRETEAF; J: TRBJ1-1; V: TRBV4-3; D: .
CDR3: ASSIRVYNEQF; J: TRBJ2-1; V: TRBV19; D: .
CDR3: ASSSPGLGQPQH; J: TRBJ1-5; V: TRBV6-5; D: .
CDR3: ASSLLGGLVYNEQF; J: TRBJ2-1; V: TRBV19; D: .
CDR3: ASSAVAGELRGTDTQY; J: TRBJ2-3; V: TRBV4-3; D: TRBD2
CDR3: SVSVNTEAF; J: TRBJ1-1; V: TRBV29-1; D: .
CDR3: ASSPLSGQAEQY; J: TRBJ2-7; V: TRBV4-1; D: .
CDR3: ASSLVGSPGDGYT; J: TRBJ1-2; V: TRBV27; D: .
CDR3: ASSMILVDNEQF; J: TRBJ2-1; V: TRBV19; D: .
CDR3: ASSSLSGRDNEQF; J: TRBJ2-1; V: TRBV27; D: TRBD2
CDR3: SVDTGGHAYEQY; J: TRBJ2-7; V: TRBV29-1; D: TRBD1
CDR3: ASSIFGGTEAF; J: TRBJ1-1; V: TRBV19; D: .
CDR3: ASSQNGNLPYEQY; J: TRBJ2-7; V: TRBV4-2; D: .
CDR3: ASSPLGELAGEGLAYEQY; J: TRBJ2-7; V: TRBV27; D: TRBD2
CDR3: SVTQTPEAF; J: TRBJ1-1; V: TRBV29-1; D: .
CDR3: SVAGTAAATNEKLF; J: TRBJ1-4; V: TRBV29-1; D: TRBD1
CDR3: ASSWGQTNEQF; J: TRBJ2-1; V: TRBV19; D: TRBD1
CDR3: ASSASSTVNTEAF; J: TRBJ1-1; V: TRBV9; D: .
CDR3: ASSLPGSGNTIY; J: TRBJ1-3; V: TRBV28; D: .
CDR3: ASSPRGGETQY; J: TRBJ2-5; V: TRBV7-9; D: .
CDR3: ASSIFGEAF; J: TRBJ1-1; V: TRBV19; D: .
CDR3: ASTYGWGEETQY; J: TRBJ2-5; V: TRBV5-1; D: .
CDR3: ASSEKIGGPSTDTQY; J: TRBJ2-3; V: TRBV9; D: .
CDR3: ASSAINEQF; J: TRBJ2-1; V: TRBV11-2; D: .
CDR3: ATTEDRNFNEQF; J: TRBJ2-1; V: TRBV6-1; D: .
CDR3: ASSHRGGSALTDTQY; J: TRBJ2-3; V: TRBV28; D: .
CDR3: ASSGASNEQF; J: TRBJ2-1; V: TRBV5-1; D: .
CDR3: ASSEVLYSNQPQH; J: TRBJ1-5; V: TRBV19; D: .
CDR3: ASSLGLSPYEQY; J: TRBJ2-7; V: TRBV27; D: .
CDR3: AIVSGQDNYGYT; J: TRBJ1-2; V: TRBV10-3; D: TRBD1
CDR3: ASSPGQAYEQY; J: TRBJ2-7; V: TRBV19; D: TRBD1